This T cell receptor beta chain was identified during a study of cytotoxic CD8 clonotypes in ibrutinib-treated CLL. Whole-study findings and limits: Sustained-remission and progressing patients diverged in sampling times.

A few counts support this clone. The antigen is unknown. This table comes from immunoSEQ multiplex PCR, and its TCRdb copy is limited to in-frame clones, with some not included. This table holds 250,000 to 350,000 clones, 76% found once. This TCR was recovered from a human donor with chronic lymphocytic leukemia. This specimen was PBMCs, taken at disease progression, from a patient treated with ibrutinib.

The CDR3 DNA follows: TGTGCCATCTCGGGCCGGGCAGGGATAGGAGATACGCAGTATTTT. Residues: CAISGRAGIGDTQYF. V usage is TRBV10-3 and J usage is TRBJ2-3; tentative D call: TRBD1 (5 bases). Germline V lookup: CDR1 ENHRY, CDR2 SYGVKD. The V and J ends lost 8 bases and 5 bases respectively, with 20 bases between them. The CDR3 totals 15 residues.